The present TCR beta chain was sequenced within a study of response to subunit inactivated influenza vaccine. Using its own MiXCR run on the RT-PCR reads, TCRdb lists one record per CDR3 protein. The sample has some 480,000 distinct CDR3 sequences; roughly 11% are singletons. V gave up 6 bases and J gave up 1 base; unmatched junction bases: 10. The CDR3 sequence is 16 residues long. The sequences come from PBMCs from blood, collected more than 35 days after vaccination. The TCR was taken from a man over 45 who received an inactivated influenza vaccine. V usage is TRBV12-3 or TRBV12-4 and J usage is TRBJ1-1, with 8 bases identical to TRBD1. The CDR3 region is CASSRHRGRGNTEAFF. CDR3 DNA: TGTGCCAGCAGCCGTCACAGGGGGAGAGGGAACACTGAAGCTTTCTTT.